This T cell receptor (beta chain) was identified in a study of vaccination effects on CD4 cells after COVID-19. Study-level information: Samples were taken post-vaccine, and their median timing was 72 days after the second dose.

Within the ViraFEST assay, antigen-specific CD4+ T cells underwent expansion with viral peptide pools prior to sequencing. Culture proceeded for more than nine days, and CD4+ T cells were then isolated. Two-dose BNT162b2 or mRNA-1273 vaccination was given to participants. Peptides at 10 ug/ml and IL-2 at about 9.3 IU/ml were added to some 1.9 million PBMC per well. Whole-study findings and limits: Clones arising from infection and from vaccination showed marked clonal contraction late after vaccination. Few convalescent patients were included, and no early post-infection timepoints were sampled.

Clones were sequenced by immunoSEQ multiplex PCR, and TCRdb holds only the in-frame ones, with some missing. This table holds tens of thousands of clones, about 80% found once. On this clone itself: What it recognizes is unknown.

This specimen was CD4+ T cells from PBMCs cultured with HCoV-OC43 spike peptides, taken after COVID-19 vaccination. As for subset: HCoV-OC43 spike overlapping peptide pool stimulation. The origin of this receptor is a human donor who received a COVID-19 vaccine.

CDR3 protein: CASSPAARASETQYF. CDR3 DNA: TGTGCCAGCAGCCCAGCGGCGAGGGCGTCTGAGACCCAGTACTTC. V is TRBV7-9 and J is TRBJ2-5, with TRBD2 as a possible D gene (5 bases). Trimming shortened V by 5 bases and J by 5 bases, and 18 bases separated the two germline ends. The CDR3 sequence is 15 residues long. Germline CDR1 reads SEHNR; CDR2 reads FQNEAQ (reference sequence).